This TCR beta chain was obtained from a study of blood T cell repertoires in COVID-19. The CDR3 has 19 residues. Germline CDR1 MNHEY, CDR2 SMNVEV (reference sequence). V lost 8 bases to trimming and J lost 4 bases; unmatched junction nucleotides: 13. Method: immunoSEQ multiplex PCR; TCRdb's copy keeps in-frame clones and lacks some. The table has more than 250,000 clones, approximately 85% seen once; the top ten hold 5% to 6.5%. This chain uses TRBV27 with TRBJ2-2; 16 positions agree with TRBD2. The receptor was derived from a man in his forties or fifties with active or convalescent COVID-19. The material sequenced was peripheral blood. CDR3 loop: CASAPGLAGGPRVTGELFF. The CDR3 nucleotides read TGTGCCAGCGCGCCGGGACTAGCGGGAGGGCCTAGAGTCACCGGGGAGCTGTTTTTT.